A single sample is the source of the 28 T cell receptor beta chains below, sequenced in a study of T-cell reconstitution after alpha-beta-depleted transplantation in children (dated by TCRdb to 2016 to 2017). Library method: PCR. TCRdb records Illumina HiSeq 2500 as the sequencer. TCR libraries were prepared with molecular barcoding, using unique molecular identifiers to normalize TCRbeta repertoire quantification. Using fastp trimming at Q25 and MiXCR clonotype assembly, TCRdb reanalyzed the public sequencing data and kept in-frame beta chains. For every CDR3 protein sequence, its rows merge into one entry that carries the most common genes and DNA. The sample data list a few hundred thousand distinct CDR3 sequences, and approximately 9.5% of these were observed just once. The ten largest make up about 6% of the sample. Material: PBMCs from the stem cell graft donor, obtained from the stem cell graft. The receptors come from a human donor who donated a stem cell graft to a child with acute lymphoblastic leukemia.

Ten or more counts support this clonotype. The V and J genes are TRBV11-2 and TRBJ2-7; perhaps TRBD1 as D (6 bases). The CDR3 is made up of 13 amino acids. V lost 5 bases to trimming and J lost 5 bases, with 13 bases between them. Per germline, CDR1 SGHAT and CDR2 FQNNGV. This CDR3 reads CASSPNRVNEQYF. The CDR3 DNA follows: TGTGCCAGCAGCCCGAACAGGGTGAACGAGCAGTACTTC.

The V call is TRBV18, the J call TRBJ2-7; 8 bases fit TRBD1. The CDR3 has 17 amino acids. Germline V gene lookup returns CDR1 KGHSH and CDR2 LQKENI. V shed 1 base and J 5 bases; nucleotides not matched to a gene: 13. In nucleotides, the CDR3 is TGTGCCAGCTCACCACAAGAGTCCTCACAGGGGGTCCACGAGCAGTACTTC. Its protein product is CASSPQESSQGVHEQYF.

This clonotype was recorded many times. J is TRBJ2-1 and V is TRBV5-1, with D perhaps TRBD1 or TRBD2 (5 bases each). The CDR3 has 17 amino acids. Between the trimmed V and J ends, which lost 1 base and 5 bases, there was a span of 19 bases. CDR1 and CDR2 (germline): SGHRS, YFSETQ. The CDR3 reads CASSLSVGLGPNNEQFF. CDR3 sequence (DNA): TGCGCCAGCAGCTTGTCAGTTGGTTTGGGACCAAACAATGAGCAGTTCTTC.

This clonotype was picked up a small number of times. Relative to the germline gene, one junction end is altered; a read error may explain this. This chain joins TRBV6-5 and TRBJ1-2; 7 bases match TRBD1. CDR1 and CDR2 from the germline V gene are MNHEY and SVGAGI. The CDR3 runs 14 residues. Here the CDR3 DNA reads TGTGCCAGCAGTTACTCGATACGGCGACAGGGAGGGAGATTC. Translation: CASSYSIRRQGGRF.

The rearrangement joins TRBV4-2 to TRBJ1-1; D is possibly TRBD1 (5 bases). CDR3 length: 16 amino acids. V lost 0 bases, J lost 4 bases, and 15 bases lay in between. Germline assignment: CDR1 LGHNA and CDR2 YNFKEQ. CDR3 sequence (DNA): TGTGCCAGCAGCCAAGATCCCGCGGGACCGCGCACTGAAGCTTTCTTT. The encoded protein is CASSQDPAGPRTEAFF.

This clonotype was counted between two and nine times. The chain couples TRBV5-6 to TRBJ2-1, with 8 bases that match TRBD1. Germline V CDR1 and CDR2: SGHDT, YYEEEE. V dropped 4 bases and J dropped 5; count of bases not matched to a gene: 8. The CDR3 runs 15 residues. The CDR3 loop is CASSPWTGFHNEQFF. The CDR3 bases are TGTGCCAGCAGCCCGTGGACAGGGTTTCACAATGAGCAGTTCTTC.

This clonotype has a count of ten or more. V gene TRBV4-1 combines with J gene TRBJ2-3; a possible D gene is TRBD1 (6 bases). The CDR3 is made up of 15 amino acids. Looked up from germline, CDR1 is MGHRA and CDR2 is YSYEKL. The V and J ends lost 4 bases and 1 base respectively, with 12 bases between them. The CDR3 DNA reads TGCGCCAGCAGCCGAACAGGGTGGGGCACAGATACGCAGTATTTT. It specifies CASSRTGWGTDTQYF.

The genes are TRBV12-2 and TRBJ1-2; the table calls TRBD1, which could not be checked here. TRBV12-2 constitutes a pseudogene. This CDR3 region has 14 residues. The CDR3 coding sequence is TGTGCAAGTCGCCCACACAGGGCGAACTATGGCTACACCTTC. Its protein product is CASRPHRANYGYTF.

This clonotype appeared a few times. The CDR3 sequence is CASSSQPDSYNEQFF. In nucleotides, the CDR3 is TGTGCCAGCAGCTCCCAACCGGACAGCTACAATGAGCAGTTCTTC. The chain carries TRBV11-1 and TRBJ2-1; weak D call: TRBD1 (6 bases). The V gene's germline CDR1 is SGHAT and CDR2 FQDESV (reference sequence). The CDR3 runs 15 residues. With 4 bases removed from V and 3 bases from J, the gap between germline ends came to 13 bases.

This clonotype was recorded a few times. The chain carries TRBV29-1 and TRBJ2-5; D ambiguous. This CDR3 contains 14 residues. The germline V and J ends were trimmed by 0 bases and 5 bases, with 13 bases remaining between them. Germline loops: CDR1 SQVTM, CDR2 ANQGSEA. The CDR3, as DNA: TGCAGCGTTGAAGATTTGGGAATTGGGGAGACCCAGTACTTC. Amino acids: CSVEDLGIGETQYF.

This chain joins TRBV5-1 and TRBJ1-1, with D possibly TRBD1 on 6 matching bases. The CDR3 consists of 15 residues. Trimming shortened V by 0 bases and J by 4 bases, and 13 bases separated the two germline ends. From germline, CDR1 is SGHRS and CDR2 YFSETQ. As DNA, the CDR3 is TGCGCCAGCAGCTTGGTTTGGGGGCTTAGCACTGAAGCTTTCTTT. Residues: CASSLVWGLSTEAFF.

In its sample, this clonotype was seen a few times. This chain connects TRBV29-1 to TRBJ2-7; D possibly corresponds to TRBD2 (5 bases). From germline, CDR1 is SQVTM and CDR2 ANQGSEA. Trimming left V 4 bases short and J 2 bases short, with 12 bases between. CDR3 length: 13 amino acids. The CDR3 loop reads CSVGTVETYEQYF. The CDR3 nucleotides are TGCAGCGTTGGGACTGTGGAAACCTACGAGCAGTACTTC.

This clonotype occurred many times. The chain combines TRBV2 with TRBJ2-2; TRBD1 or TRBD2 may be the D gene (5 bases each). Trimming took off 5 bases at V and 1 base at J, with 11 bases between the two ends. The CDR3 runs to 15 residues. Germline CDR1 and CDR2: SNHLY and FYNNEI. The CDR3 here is CASSTQGRNTGELFF. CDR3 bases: TGTGCCAGCAGTACCCAGGGACGGAACACCGGGGAGCTGTTTTTT.

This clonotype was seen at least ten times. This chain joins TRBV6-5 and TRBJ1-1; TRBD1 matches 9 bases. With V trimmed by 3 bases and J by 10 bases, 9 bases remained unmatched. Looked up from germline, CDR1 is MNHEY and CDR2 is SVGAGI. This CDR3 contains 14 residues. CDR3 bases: TGTGCCAGCAGTTATGATATCGGGACAGGGCTAGCTTTCTTT. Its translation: CASSYDIGTGLAFF.

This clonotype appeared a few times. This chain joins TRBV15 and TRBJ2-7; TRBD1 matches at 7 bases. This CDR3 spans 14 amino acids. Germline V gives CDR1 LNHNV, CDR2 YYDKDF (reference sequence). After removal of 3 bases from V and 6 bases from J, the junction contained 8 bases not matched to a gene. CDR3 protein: CATSRNRDSSEQYF. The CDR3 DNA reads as TGTGCCACCAGCAGGAACCGGGACAGCAGCGAGCAGTACTTC.

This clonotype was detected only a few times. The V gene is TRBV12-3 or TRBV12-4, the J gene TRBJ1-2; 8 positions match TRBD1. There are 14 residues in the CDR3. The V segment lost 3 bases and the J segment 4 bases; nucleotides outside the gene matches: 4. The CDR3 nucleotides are TGTGCCAGCAGTTTGCAGGGGGCTATCTATGGCTACACCTTC. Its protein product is CASSLQGAIYGYTF.

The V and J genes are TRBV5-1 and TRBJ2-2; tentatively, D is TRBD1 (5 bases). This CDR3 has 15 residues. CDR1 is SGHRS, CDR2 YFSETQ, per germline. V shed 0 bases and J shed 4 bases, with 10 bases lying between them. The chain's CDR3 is CASSLEQDVTGELFF. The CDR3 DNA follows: TGCGCCAGCAGCTTGGAACAGGACGTCACCGGGGAGCTGTTTTTT.

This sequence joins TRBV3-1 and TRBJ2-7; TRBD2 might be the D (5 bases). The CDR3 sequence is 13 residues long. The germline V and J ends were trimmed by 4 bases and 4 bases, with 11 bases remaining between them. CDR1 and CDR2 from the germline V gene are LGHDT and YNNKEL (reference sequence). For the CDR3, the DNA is TGTGCCAGCAGCCTTTTTTCGGGGTACGAGCAGTACTTC. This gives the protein CASSLFSGYEQYF.

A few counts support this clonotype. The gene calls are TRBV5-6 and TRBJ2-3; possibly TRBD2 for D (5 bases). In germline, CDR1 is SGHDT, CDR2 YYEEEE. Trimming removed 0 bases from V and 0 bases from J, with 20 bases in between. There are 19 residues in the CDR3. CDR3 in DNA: TGTGCCAGCAGCTTGGAACGAGCGGCCCCCTGGATTAGCACAGATACGCAGTATTTT. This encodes CASSLERAAPWISTDTQYF.

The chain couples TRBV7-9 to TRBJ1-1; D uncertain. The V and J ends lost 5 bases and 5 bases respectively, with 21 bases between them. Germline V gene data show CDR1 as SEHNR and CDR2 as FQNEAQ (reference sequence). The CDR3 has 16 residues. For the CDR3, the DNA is TGTGCCAGCAGCCCCATCGGTCCGAGCCCTCGGACTGAAGCTTTCTTT. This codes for CASSPIGPSPRTEAFF.

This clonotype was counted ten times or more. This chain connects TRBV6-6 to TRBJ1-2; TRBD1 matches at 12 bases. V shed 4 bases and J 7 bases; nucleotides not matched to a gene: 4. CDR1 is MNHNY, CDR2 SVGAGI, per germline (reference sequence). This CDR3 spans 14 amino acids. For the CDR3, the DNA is TGTGCCAGCAGTTCGGGACAGGGGGCCTTTGGCTACACCTTC. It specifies CASSSGQGAFGYTF.

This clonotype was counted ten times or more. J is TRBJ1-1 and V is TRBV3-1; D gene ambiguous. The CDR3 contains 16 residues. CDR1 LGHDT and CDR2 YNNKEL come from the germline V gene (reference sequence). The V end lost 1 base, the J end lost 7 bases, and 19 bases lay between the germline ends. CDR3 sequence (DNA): TGTGCCAGCAGCCAAGGACGGCTAAAAGAGCCCCTTGAAGCTTTCTTT. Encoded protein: CASSQGRLKEPLEAFF.

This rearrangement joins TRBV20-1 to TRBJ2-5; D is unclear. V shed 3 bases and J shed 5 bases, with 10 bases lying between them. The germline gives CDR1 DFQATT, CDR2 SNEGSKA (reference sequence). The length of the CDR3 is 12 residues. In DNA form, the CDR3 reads TGCAGTGCTAGCAGTCGTCGGGAGACCCAGTACTTC. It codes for CSASSRRETQYF.

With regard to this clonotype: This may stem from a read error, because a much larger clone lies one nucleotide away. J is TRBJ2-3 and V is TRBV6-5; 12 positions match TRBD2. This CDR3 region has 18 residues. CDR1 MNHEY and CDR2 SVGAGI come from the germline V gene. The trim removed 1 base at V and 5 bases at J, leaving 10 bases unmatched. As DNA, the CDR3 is TGTGCCAGCAGTTACTGCCCTCTAGCGGGGGGGACTAAAGATACGCAGTATTTT. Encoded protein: CASSYCPLAGGTKDTQYF.

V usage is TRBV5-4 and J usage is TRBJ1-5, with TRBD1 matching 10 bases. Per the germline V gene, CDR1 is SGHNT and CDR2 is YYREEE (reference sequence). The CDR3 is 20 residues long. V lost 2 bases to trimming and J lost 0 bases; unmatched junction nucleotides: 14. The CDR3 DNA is TGTGCCAGCAGCTTACGGCTGACCGGGACAGGGGATTCTAGCAATCAGCCCCAGCATTTT. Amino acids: CASSLRLTGTGDSSNQPQHF. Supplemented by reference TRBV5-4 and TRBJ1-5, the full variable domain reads ETGVTQSPTHLIKTRGQQVTLRCSSQSGHNTVSWYQQALGQGPQFIFQYYREEENGRGNFPPRFSGLQFPNYSSELNVNALELDDSALYLCASSLRLTGTGDSSNQPQHFGDGTRLSIL.

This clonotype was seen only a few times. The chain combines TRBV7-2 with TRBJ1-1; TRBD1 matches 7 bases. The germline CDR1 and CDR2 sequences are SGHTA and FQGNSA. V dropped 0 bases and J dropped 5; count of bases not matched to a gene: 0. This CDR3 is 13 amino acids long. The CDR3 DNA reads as TGTGCCAGCAGCTTAGCGACAGGGACTGAAGCTTTCTTT. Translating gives CASSLATGTEAFF.

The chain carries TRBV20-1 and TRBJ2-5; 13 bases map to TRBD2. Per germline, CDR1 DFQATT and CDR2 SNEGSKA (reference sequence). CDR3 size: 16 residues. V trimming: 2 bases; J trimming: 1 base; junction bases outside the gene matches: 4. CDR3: CSARPLAGGPQETQYF. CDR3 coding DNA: TGCAGTGCTAGACCACTAGCGGGGGGGCCCCAAGAGACCCAGTACTTC.

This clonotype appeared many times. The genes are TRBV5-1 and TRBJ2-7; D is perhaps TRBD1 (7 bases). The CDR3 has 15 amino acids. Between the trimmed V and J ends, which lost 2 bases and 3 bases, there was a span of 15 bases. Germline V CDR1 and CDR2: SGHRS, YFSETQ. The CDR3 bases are TGCGCCAGCAGCTTAGGGGGGCAGGGGGTCTACGAGCAGTACTTC. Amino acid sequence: CASSLGGQGVYEQYF.